The 24 T cell receptor beta chains below all came from one sample that was sequenced in a study of shared clonotypes between healthy human individuals (dated by TCRdb to 2018 to 2021). The library was prepared using the immunoSEQ multiplex PCR assay. The table was pulled from immuneACCESS by TCRdb, which kept in-frame rearrangements only. Such tables lose some clones; where checked, under half of the loss comes from unresolved V genes, and the rest has no known cause. The sample table shows about 500,000 clones, and about 74% are seen once. The ten most abundant clones make up 12% of the sample. Sequencing input: PBMCs. All receptors come from a woman in her forties in good health. Some clones in this sample may be carry-over from other donors' samples.

The V call is TRBV10-3, the J call TRBJ1-2, with D unclear. Trimming stripped 8 bases from V and 4 bases from J, with 8 bases between. This CDR3 has 11 amino acids. The germline V gene encodes CDR1 ENHRY and CDR2 SYGVKD. CDR3 DNA sequence: TGTGCCATCGGGTTCGGCTATGGCTACACCTTC. It is translated as CAIGFGYGYTF.

This clone has only a few counts. This rearrangement joins TRBV10-3 to TRBJ1-2, with TRBD1 identical over 7 bases. The germline V gene encodes CDR1 ENHRY and CDR2 SYGVKD. V lost 3 bases to trimming and J lost 3 bases; unmatched junction nucleotides: 4. The CDR3 covers 14 residues. CDR3 in amino acids: CAISEKGTDYGYTF. In nucleotides, the CDR3 is TGTGCCATCAGTGAAAAAGGGACAGACTATGGCTACACCTTC.

This sequence joins TRBV7-8 and TRBJ1-2, with a possible D match to TRBD1 (6 bases). The V gene's germline CDR1 is SGHVS and CDR2 FQNEAQ. This CDR3 is 16 amino acids long. Trimming shortened V by 5 bases and J by 0 bases, and 16 bases separated the two germline ends. The DNA of the CDR3 is TGTGCCAGCAGCCCAGAGGGGACAACCTCTAACTATGGCTACACCTTC. Its protein is CASSPEGTTSNYGYTF.

The DNA for the CDR3 is TGTGCCAGTAGCCCGGCCGGCCGGGATGAAAAACTGTTTTTT. Residues: CASSPAGRDEKLFF. This chain links TRBV19 with TRBJ1-4; no reliable D call. Germline CDR1 is LNHDA and CDR2 is SQIVND (reference sequence). The V end was cut by 6 bases, the J end by 6 bases, with 14 bases between. This CDR3 spans 14 amino acids.

For this clone: With a far larger clone one base away, a read error is the likely cause. The chain has TRBV15 and TRBJ1-4; 7 nucleotides align to TRBD1. CDR1 and CDR2 from the germline V gene are LNHNV and YYDKDF (reference sequence). The CDR3 spans 15 residues. Written as DNA, the CDR3 is TGTGCCACCGGCAGAGGCCGACAGGGTGGTGAAAAACTGTTTTTT. Translation gives CATGRGRQGGEKLFF.

The chain couples TRBV10-3 to TRBJ1-3; D not certain. The CDR3 spans 12 residues. Germline V gene lookup returns CDR1 ENHRY and CDR2 SYGVKD. V was clipped by 3 bases and J by 8 bases, with 8 bases between them. The CDR3 DNA reads TGTGCCATCAGTGACTCCAGACACACCATATATTTT. It translates to CAISDSRHTIYF.

The chain is built from TRBV4-3 and TRBJ2-5; D gene uncertain. V lost 6 bases, J lost 5 bases, and 13 bases lay in between. This CDR3 region has 13 residues. Germline CDR1 and CDR2: LGHNA and YSLEER. The CDR3 bases are TGCGCCAGCAGTCCTCAGACCCGCGAGACCCAGTACTTC. Amino acid sequence: CASSPQTRETQYF.

The chain recombines TRBV29-1 with TRBJ2-1; the D gene is possibly TRBD1 (6 bases). V lost 4 bases and J lost 4, with 14 bases in between. From germline, CDR1 is SQVTM and CDR2 ANQGSEA. CDR3 size: 14 residues. The CDR3 region has the DNA TGCAGCGTTGGGGGGCTAGTCAGATACAATGAGCAGTTCTTC. Translated: CSVGGLVRYNEQFF.

This chain joins TRBV5-1 and TRBJ2-6, with 10 bases lining up with TRBD1. V shed 4 bases and J 0 bases; nucleotides not matched to a gene: 7. The CDR3 has 18 amino acids. Germline CDR1 is SGHRS and CDR2 is YFSETQ. CDR3 sequence: CASSETGGPFSGANVLTF. DNA of the CDR3: TGCGCCAGCAGCGAGACAGGGGGCCCCTTCTCTGGGGCCAACGTCCTGACTTTC.

This clone has at least ten counts. The chain carries TRBV25-1 and TRBJ2-3; D is perhaps TRBD2 (5 bases). Germline values: CDR1 MGHDK, CDR2 SYGVNS. Between the trimmed V and J ends, which lost 6 bases and 5 bases, there was a span of 9 bases. This CDR3 has 12 residues. CDR3 coding DNA: TGTGCCAGCAGGAATGAGGGAGATACGCAGTATTTT. Translated: CASRNEGDTQYF.

As to this clone: One base separates it from a far larger clone, so it is likely a read error. The sample contains more than one DNA sequence encoding this CDR3. This chain joins TRBV7-9 and TRBJ1-3; no reliable D call. CDR3 length equals 14 residues. Looked up from germline, CDR1 is SEHNR and CDR2 is FQNEAQ (reference sequence). Here the CDR3 reads CASSLAGAGNTIYF. DNA of the CDR3: TGTGCCAGTAGCTTAGCAGGAGCTGGAAACACCATATATTTT.

This sequence joins TRBV4-3 and TRBJ2-5, with D uncertain. Germline V gene data show CDR1 as LGHNA and CDR2 as YSLEER. The CDR3 has 13 residues. With 0 bases removed from V and 5 bases from J, the gap between germline ends came to 7 bases. The CDR3 sequence: CASSQDLWETQYF. As DNA, the CDR3 is TGCGCCAGCAGCCAAGATCTCTGGGAGACCCAGTACTTC.

CDR3 sequence (DNA): TGTGCCAGCCAGGTCTGGGGAACGGAGACCCAGTACTTC. Protein: CASQVWGTETQYF. The rearrangement uses TRBV25-1 and TRBJ2-5; no firm D call. Germline CDR1 is MGHDK and CDR2 is SYGVNS. The V end lost 8 bases, the J end lost 5 bases, and 15 bases lay between the germline ends. The CDR3 consists of 13 residues.

The CDR3 sequence is CASSLGTGVSDTQYF. The CDR3 region has the DNA TGTGCCAGCAGCTTGGGGACAGGGGTGTCAGATACGCAGTATTTT. The chain joins TRBV5-6 to TRBJ2-3; TRBD1 matches at 9 bases. Germline trimming cut 0 bases from V and 4 bases from J; bases unmatched to any gene: 3. Germline loops: CDR1 SGHDT, CDR2 YYEEEE. CDR3 length: 15 residues. The full variable domain, in which reference TRBV5-6 and TRBJ2-3 provide the parts outside the CDR3, is DAGVTQSPTHLIKTRGQQVTLRCSPKSGHDTVSWYQQALGQGPQFIFQYYEEEERQRGNFPDRFSGHQFPNYSSELNVNALLLGDSALYLCASSLGTGVSDTQYFGPGTRLTVL.

The chain uses TRBV7-2 and TRBJ2-1; weak D call: TRBD2 (5 bases). CDR3 length: 15 residues. Trimming removed 5 bases at V and 1 base at J, with 12 bases between. Germline CDR1 SGHTA, CDR2 FQGNSA. The CDR3 nucleotides are TGTGCCAGCAGCCAGGAGGTAGCGTCCTACAATGAGCAGTTCTTC. It is translated as CASSQEVASYNEQFF.

About this clone itself: A much more abundant neighbour one base away suggests this may be a read error. This likely comes from a read error, as the CDR3 has no conserved phenylalanine or tryptophan at its end. It is unclear where the CDR3 begins or ends on the DNA, so no DNA is shown, and the CDR3 is as TCRdb lists it. CDR3 residues: CTSRDRGQPQHL. The V gene is TRBV1, the J gene TRBJ1-5; TRBD1 is taken as the D call from the table, unchecked against the DNA. TRBV1 is tagged as a pseudogene. The CDR3 comprises 12 residues, both ends counted.

The CDR3 is CASSLSWGGGELFF. As DNA, the CDR3 is TGTGCCAGCAGTTTATCGTGGGGCGGCGGGGAGCTGTTTTTT. V and J are TRBV27 and TRBJ2-2, with D maybe TRBD1 (5 bases). The CDR3 runs 14 residues. Germline V gene data show CDR1 as MNHEY and CDR2 as SMNVEV (reference sequence). V was cut by 0 bases and J by 7 bases, with 9 bases left in between.

The chain recombines TRBV28 with TRBJ2-6; a weak D match, TRBD1 (7 bases). The V gene's germline CDR1 is MDHEN and CDR2 SYDVKM. The CDR3 contains 16 residues. V lost 6 bases, J lost 2 bases, and 14 bases lay in between. The CDR3 protein is CASRQGGNTGANVLTF. CDR3 DNA sequence: TGTGCCAGCAGGCAGGGGGGAAATACTGGGGCCAACGTCCTGACTTTC.

As concerns this clone: This may be a read error: a much more frequent sequence differs by one nucleotide. The sample contains more than one DNA sequence encoding this CDR3. The chain employs TRBV4-2 and TRBJ2-1; TRBD1 is a possible D gene (7 bases). CDR1 LGHNA and CDR2 YNFKEQ come from the germline V gene. This CDR3 has 15 residues. CDR3 sequence (DNA): TGTGCTAGCAGCCAAGACCAGGGGGGACACAATGAGCAGTTCTTC. Translated: CASSQDQGGHNEQFF.

Notes on this clone: A much larger clonotype is one base distant, so this may be a read error. The chain couples TRBV11-2 to TRBJ2-2; D might be TRBD2 (6 bases). The CDR3 runs to 17 residues. The germline CDR1 and CDR2 sequences are SGHAT and FQNNGV. This CDR3 reads CASSLDPGRRGTGELVF. CDR3 bases: TGTGCCAGCAGCTTAGATCCCGGCCGGAGGGGCACCGGGGAGCTGGTTTTT.

The chain is built from TRBV5-1 and TRBJ1-4; TRBD1 is a possible D gene (5 bases). Trimming took off 6 bases at V and 5 bases at J, with 11 bases between the two ends. CDR3 length: 13 amino acids. CDR1 and CDR2 from the germline V gene are SGHRS and YFSETQ. CDR3 sequence reads: CASTWDPNEKLFF. CDR3 nucleotides: TGCGCCAGCACCTGGGACCCCAATGAAAAACTGTTTTTT.

This chain uses TRBV29-1 with TRBJ2-7; 7 bases match TRBD1. The trim removed 4 bases at V and 2 bases at J, leaving 5 bases unmatched. Germline loops: CDR1 SQVTM, CDR2 ANQGSEA. This CDR3 spans 13 amino acids. CDR3 sequence (DNA): TGCAGCGTTGGACAGGGTGGCCCCTACGAGCAGTACTTC. It encodes CSVGQGGPYEQYF.

This chain uses TRBV9 with TRBJ2-7; 11 nucleotides line up with TRBD2. CDR3 length: 14 amino acids. The germline V gene has CDR1 SGDLS and CDR2 YYNGEE. V shed 4 bases and J 5 bases; nucleotides not matched to a gene: 5. DNA for the CDR3: TGTGCCAGCAGCATGACTAGCGGGAAAAACGAGCAGTACTTC. Encoded protein: CASSMTSGKNEQYF.

The chain combines TRBV5-1 with TRBJ2-7, with D possibly being TRBD1 (6 bases). Deletions cut 4 bases from V and 3 bases from J, with 14 bases between. The CDR3 contains 14 residues. From germline, CDR1 is SGHRS and CDR2 YFSETQ. The CDR3 DNA sequence: TGCGCCAGCAGCCCTCCCGGGACATACTACGAGCAGTACTTC. Translation: CASSPPGTYYEQYF. The entire variable domain, with the rest obtained from reference TRBV5-1 and TRBJ2-7, is as follows: KAGVTQTPRYLIKTRGQQVTLSCSPISGHRSVSWYQQTPGQGLQFLFEYFSETQRNKGNFPGRFSGRQFSNSRSEMNVSTLELGDSALYLCASSPPGTYYEQYFGPGTRLTVT.